The 9 T cell receptor beta chains below come from one sample, sequenced in a study of blood T cells in healthy people across ages. With a J-beta primer mix and a sample-barcoded 5' primer, a second PCR ran about 7 to 12 cycles. TCRdb re-derived calls from the 5' RACE reads in MiXCR, one entry per CDR3 protein. The sample lists hundreds of thousands of distinct CDR3 sequences, around two fifths occurring once. Sequenced: blood. The receptors here all came from a man older than 75 in good health.

The chain joins TRBV6-5 to TRBJ2-3; perhaps TRBD1 as D (6 bases). CDR3 size: 16 residues. Trimming removed 0 bases at V and 2 bases at J, with 12 bases between. Germline values: CDR1 MNHEY, CDR2 SVGAGI. CDR3 region: CASSYSTGQPTDTQYF. DNA for the CDR3: TGTGCCAGCAGTTACTCGACGGGACAACCCACAGATACGCAGTATTTT.

A note on this clonotype: One junction end disagrees with the germline gene, perhaps due to a read error. The rearrangement uses TRBV20-1 and TRBJ2-5, with D perhaps matching TRBD1 or TRBD2 (5 bases each). The CDR3 runs to 14 residues. Per germline, CDR1 DFQATT and CDR2 SNEGSKA (reference sequence). This chain's CDR3 is CSARDEGYQGTQYF. The CDR3 DNA sequence: TGCAGTGCTAGAGATGAGGGGTACCAAGGGACCCAGTACTTC.

The chain is built from TRBV6-1 and TRBJ2-1; 7 bases fit TRBD1. J lost 6 bases, V lost 4 bases, and 6 bases had no gene match. The germline V gene encodes CDR1 MNHNS and CDR2 SASEGT. The CDR3 is made up of 14 amino acids. The CDR3 DNA reads TGTGCCAGCAGTGTAGAAGGGGGCCGCAATGAGCAGTTCTTC. Its translation is CASSVEGGRNEQFF.

A few counts support this clonotype. This chain links TRBV6-2 or TRBV6-3 with TRBJ2-3; D tentatively reads TRBD1 or TRBD2 (5 bases each). Germline V gives CDR1 MNHEY, CDR2 SVGEGT. Trimming stripped 6 bases from V and 0 bases from J, with 19 bases between. The CDR3 has 17 residues. The CDR3 bases are TGTGCCAGCAGCCTTTCGTTGGGACGATCTAGCACAGATACGCAGTATTTT. Translation: CASSLSLGRSSTDTQYF.

This clonotype was recorded a few times. DNA of the CDR3: TGTGCCAGCAGCTTAAAGGCGACTAATGAGCAGTTCTTC. Residues: CASSLKATNEQFF. V and J are TRBV7-8 and TRBJ2-1; D unresolved. With 2 bases removed from V and 7 bases from J, the gap between germline ends came to 9 bases. The CDR3 extends over 13 amino acids. Germline V gene data show CDR1 as SGHVS and CDR2 as FQNEAQ.

J is TRBJ2-1 and V is TRBV4-3, with TRBD1 identical over 9 bases. CDR1 LGHNA and CDR2 YSLEER come from the germline V gene. CDR3 length: 16 residues. The ends lost 0 bases at V and 8 bases at J; junction bases unmatched: 8. The CDR3 here is CASSQETGGGYDEQFF. The CDR3 DNA sequence: TGCGCCAGCAGCCAAGAAACAGGGGGCGGGTATGATGAGCAGTTCTTC.

The V and J genes are TRBV5-1 and TRBJ2-1; no firm D call. Trimming took 0 bases from V and 4 from J, leaving 11 bases between them. Germline lookup yields CDR1 SGHRS and CDR2 YFSETQ. The CDR3 extends over 15 amino acids. The CDR3 protein is CASSLASDRYNEQFF. DNA for the CDR3: TGCGCCAGCAGCTTGGCGTCTGACCGATACAATGAGCAGTTCTTC.

The chain couples TRBV28 to TRBJ2-3; D is unclear. The CDR3 is 11 amino acids. Looked up from germline, CDR1 is MDHEN and CDR2 is SYDVKM. Trimming removed 6 bases at V and 10 bases at J, with 11 bases between. The CDR3 here is CASRKGRAQYF. As DNA, the CDR3 is TGTGCCAGCAGAAAGGGCAGAGCGCAGTATTTT.

Points on this clonotype: A read error may explain this, as a much larger clone is one base away. The V gene is TRBV7-2, the J gene TRBJ2-5; 13 bases are shared with TRBD2. J was trimmed by 6 bases and V by 8 bases; bases with no gene match: 9. Looked up from germline, CDR1 is SGHTA and CDR2 is FQGNSA. CDR3 length equals 15 residues. DNA of the CDR3: TGTGCCAGCGGCCCCGGACTAGCGGGAGTACAGACCCAGTACTTC. This sequence encodes CASGPGLAGVQTQYF.